This TCR beta chain comes out of a study of response to subunit inactivated influenza vaccine. Overall study findings and caveats: It was suggested by the authors that few new T cells are recruited by each seasonal influenza vaccination.

This clonotype was counted many times. Its antigen remains unknown. TCRdb re-analysed the RT-PCR reads in MiXCR, keeping a single row per CDR3 protein. The table records 550,000 to 650,000 distinct CDR3 sequences, about 10% of them present only once. Germline CDR1 and CDR2: SQVTM and ANQGSEA. Deletions cut 4 bases from V and 3 bases from J, with 10 bases between. The CDR3 consists of 12 residues. The sequencing used PBMCs from blood, collected on the day of vaccination. This receptor was identified in a man aged 45 to 65 who received an inactivated influenza vaccine. This sequence joins TRBV29-1 and TRBJ2-7; the D gene is possibly TRBD1 (5 bases). CDR3 loop: CSVGQSGYEQYF. DNA of the CDR3: TGCAGCGTTGGACAGTCTGGCTACGAGCAGTACTTC.